Sequencing of this T cell receptor beta chain was carried out in a study of cytomegalovirus exposure and HLA in healthy donors. PCR involved 60 Vbeta and 13 Jbeta primers. Repertoires were generated with immunoSEQ multiplex PCR, while TCRdb's copy carries only in-frame clones and drops some. This sample has roughly 130,000 clones, with around 66% found just once. V was clipped by 10 bases and J by 7 bases, with 17 bases between them. There are 13 residues in the CDR3. The germline CDR1 and CDR2 sequences are LNHDA and SQIVND (reference sequence). Material for sequencing was PBMCs. The receptor comes from a woman aged 60 to 75 in good health and CMV-seronegative. The gene calls are TRBV19 and TRBJ2-1; a possible D gene is TRBD1 (6 bases). CDR3 in amino acids: CATKWAGANEQFF. Written as DNA, the CDR3 is TGTGCCACCAAGTGGGCAGGGGCGAATGAGCAGTTCTTC.